The 2 T cell receptor beta chains below all came from one sample that was sequenced in a study of T-cell memory formation after mild COVID-19 (dated by TCRdb to the early 2020s). Libraries were made using 5' RACE. The listed sequencing device is Illumina NovaSeq 6000. The public reads were reanalyzed by TCRdb: fastp trimming at Q25, MiXCR alignment, in-frame beta chains only. CDR3 protein sequences are deduplicated, and each keeps its most common genes and DNA. The sample profile shows hundreds of thousands of distinct CDR3 sequences; roughly 13% of them were found once. Clones ranked in the top ten supply 22% of the sample. Sequencing was performed on PBMCs or a T cell subset sorted from them (not recorded which). These receptors were obtained from a man aged 18 to 35 who had mild COVID-19 (a few samples of this study predate the infection). The sample titles of this study are shuffled in the database, so cell type and time point are left out; the donor was told from shared clones.

This clonotype was seen only a few times. J is TRBJ1-2 and V is TRBV11-2; TRBD1 agrees at 9 bases. This CDR3 is built from 15 residues. The junction had 7 bases not matched to a gene; V was cut back by 4 bases and J by 4 bases. The germline CDR1 and CDR2 sequences are SGHAT and FQNNGV. Written as DNA, the CDR3 is TGTGCCAGCAGCTCCCTACAGGGGGCTCGCTATGGCTACACCTTC. Translation: CASSSLQGARYGYTF. The variable domain in full, completed from reference TRBV11-2 and TRBJ1-2, reads EAGVAQSPRYKIIEKRQSVAFWCNPISGHATLYWYQQILGQGPKLLIQFQNNGVVDDSQLPKDRFSAERLKGVDSTLKIQPAKLEDSAVYLCASSSLQGARYGYTFGSGTRLTVV.

The chain carries TRBV4-1 and TRBJ1-3; D gene uncertain. The CDR3 is made up of 16 amino acids. Per germline, CDR1 MGHRA and CDR2 YSYEKL. V lost 4 bases, J lost 0 bases, and 13 bases lay in between. DNA of the CDR3: TGCGCCAGCAGCCGGACTTTGGCGAGCTCTGGAAACACCATATATTTT. Protein: CASSRTLASSGNTIYF.